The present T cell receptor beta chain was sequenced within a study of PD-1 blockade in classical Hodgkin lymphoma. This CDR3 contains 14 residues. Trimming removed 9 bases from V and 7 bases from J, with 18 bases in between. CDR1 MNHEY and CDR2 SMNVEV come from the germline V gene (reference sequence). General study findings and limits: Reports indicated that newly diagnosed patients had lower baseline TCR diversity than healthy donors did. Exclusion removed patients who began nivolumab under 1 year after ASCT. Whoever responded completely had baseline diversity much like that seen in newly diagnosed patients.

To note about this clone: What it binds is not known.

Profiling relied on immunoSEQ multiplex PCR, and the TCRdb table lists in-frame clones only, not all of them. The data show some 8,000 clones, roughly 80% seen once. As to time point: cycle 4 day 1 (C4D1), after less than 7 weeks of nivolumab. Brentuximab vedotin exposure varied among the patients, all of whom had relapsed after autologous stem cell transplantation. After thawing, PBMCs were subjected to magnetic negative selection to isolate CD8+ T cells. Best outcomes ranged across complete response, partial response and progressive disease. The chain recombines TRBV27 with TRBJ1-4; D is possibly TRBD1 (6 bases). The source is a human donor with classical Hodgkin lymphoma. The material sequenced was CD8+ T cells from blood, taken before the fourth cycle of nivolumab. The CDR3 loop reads CASRPGHGTEKLFF. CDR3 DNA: TGTGCCAGTAGACCGGGACACGGCACTGAAAAACTGTTTTTT.